This T cell receptor (beta chain) originates from a study of metastatic and nonmetastatic thyroid tumors. In the study overall: Repertoire data that came from the blood and tumor or nodule tissue of malignant and benign thyroid patients were compared. Regarding the study as a whole: When malignant thyroid tumors were compared with benign nodules, TCR beta diversity was reportedly significantly higher in the malignant tumors. This held in both blood and tumor samples.

All patients were untreated before thyroid surgery. Germline V lookup: CDR1 SNHLY, CDR2 FYNNEI. The CDR3 is 13 amino acids. J gave up 3 bases and V 7 bases, and 5 bases lay outside the gene matches. Authors' analysis steps: The study's classifier, a distant-metastasis tool for papillary thyroid cancer, was built using CDR3 differences across clinicopathological groups. TCRdb recomputed clones from the PCR reads via MiXCR. The authors' filters were not applied to this entry. Among under 95,000 clones listed, roughly 8.6% were seen once. This clone has a count of ten or more. Its antigen is undetermined. This TCR came from a female donor with papillary thyroid cancer or a benign thyroid nodule (not recorded which). Some clones in this sample may be carry-over from other donors' samples. V and J are TRBV2 and TRBJ1-2; 7 bases align to TRBD1. Sequenced input: blood. The CDR3 sequence: CASMGRGHYGYTF. CDR3 coding DNA: TGTGCCAGCATGGGAAGGGGGCACTATGGCTACACCTTC.